This T cell receptor (beta chain) derives from a study of CD8+ T cells in alopecia areata. The overall study: Treated patients were dosed with oral tofacitinib, taking 5 to 10 mg twice daily. Study results and limitations: Shared TCR sequences were less clear between patients than in mice, possibly partly from HLA diversity.

Investigators isolated RNA and reverse transcribed it into cDNA to act as the sequencing template. The method was immunoSEQ multiplex PCR; TCRdb's version includes in-frame clones alone and lacks a portion of them. The sample lists 80,000 or so clones, roughly 70% occurring once. There are 16 residues in the CDR3. Germline V CDR1 and CDR2: LGHNA, YNFKEQ. The ends were cut back, 0 bases at V and 6 bases at J, with 14 bases in the middle. This sample's treatment: oral pan-JAK inhibitor, 5-10 mg twice daily. In its sample, this clone was seen a few times. The antigen remains undetermined. This clonotype was obtained from a human donor with alopecia areata. The chain couples TRBV4-2 to TRBJ2-2; D possibly matches TRBD1 or TRBD2 (5 bases each). The specimen comprised CD8+ T cells sorted from blood, sampled at week 24, from a patient treated with tofacitinib. CDR3: CASSQDEGTRSGELFF. CDR3 in DNA: TGTGCCAGCAGCCAAGATGAGGGGACCCGCTCCGGGGAGCTGTTTTTT.